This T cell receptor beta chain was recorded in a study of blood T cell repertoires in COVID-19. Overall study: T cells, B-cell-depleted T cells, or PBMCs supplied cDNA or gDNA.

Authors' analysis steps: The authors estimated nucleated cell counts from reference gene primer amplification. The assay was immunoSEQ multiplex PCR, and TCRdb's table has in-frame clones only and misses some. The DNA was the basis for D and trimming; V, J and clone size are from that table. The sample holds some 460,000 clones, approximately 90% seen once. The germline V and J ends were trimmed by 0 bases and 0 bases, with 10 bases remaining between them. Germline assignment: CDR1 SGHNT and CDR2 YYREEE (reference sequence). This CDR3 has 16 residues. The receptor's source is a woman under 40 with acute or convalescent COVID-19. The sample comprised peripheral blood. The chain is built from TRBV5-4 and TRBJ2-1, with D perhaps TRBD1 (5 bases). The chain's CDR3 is CASSLGIRGSYNEQFF. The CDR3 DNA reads TGTGCCAGCAGCTTGGGGATTAGGGGCTCCTACAATGAGCAGTTCTTC.